This TCR beta chain was recorded in a study of OX40 agonist ivuxolimab in advanced cancers. Assay: immunoSEQ multiplex PCR; the TCRdb copy retains only in-frame clones and omits some. The sample holds about 60,000 clones; around 88% are singletons and the top ten take roughly 13%. This clone was seen a few times. This TCR was recovered from an adult with an advanced solid tumor such as melanoma, head and neck, liver or kidney cancer. The sequencing here drew on CD4+ or CD8+ T cells sorted from blood, taken in a trial of the OX40 agonist ivuxolimab.

The CDR3 reads CATSRVNRNTGELFF. The CDR3 bases are TGTGCCACCAGCAGAGTGAACAGGAACACCGGGGAGCTGTTTTTT. This chain joins TRBV15 and TRBJ2-2; no clear D. V was cut by 1 base and J by 1 base, with 7 bases left in between. There are 15 residues in the CDR3. Germline values: CDR1 LNHNV, CDR2 YYDKDF (reference sequence).